One and the same sample provided the 5 T cell receptor beta chains below, sequenced in a study of spatial heterogeneity in lung cancer. TCRdb fed the 5' RACE reads into MiXCR, producing one record per CDR3 protein. The repertoire has about 45,000 distinct CDR3 sequences, roughly 15% of them found once; the top ten carry 55% to 70%. Time point meaning: sample taken at primary tumor resection. The sample here was PBMCs, taken at surgery. These receptors originate from a male donor with early-stage non-small cell lung cancer.

This clonotype was seen a handful of times. The gene calls are TRBV9 and TRBJ2-2, with unresolved D. Germline V gives CDR1 SGDLS, CDR2 YYNGEE. V gave up 1 base and J gave up 0 bases, with 7 bases separating them. This CDR3 is built from 15 residues. CDR3 nucleotides: TGTGCCAGCAGCGTACTACAAGCGAACACCGGGGAGCTGTTTTTT. Translated: CASSVLQANTGELFF.

J is TRBJ2-6 and V is TRBV5-1; D is unclear. This CDR3 spans 15 amino acids. Trimming stripped 0 bases from V and 0 bases from J, with 4 bases between. CDR1 is SGHRS and CDR2 is YFSETQ in the germline V gene. The CDR3 sequence: CASSLAASGANVLTF. In DNA form, the CDR3 reads TGCGCCAGCAGCTTGGCTGCCTCTGGGGCCAACGTCCTGACTTTC.

This rearrangement joins TRBV20-1 to TRBJ1-6, with D possibly matching TRBD1 (5 bases). From germline, CDR1 is DFQATT and CDR2 SNEGSKA (reference sequence). This CDR3 region has 11 residues. The V end lost 0 bases, the J end lost 12 bases, and 6 bases lay between the germline ends. CDR3 bases: TGCAGTGCTAGAGAGGGGGGACCCCTCCACTTT. Translating it yields CSAREGGPLHF.

The chain joins TRBV12-3 or TRBV12-4 to TRBJ1-4, with TRBD1 matching over 11 bases. After removal of 6 bases from V and 12 bases from J, the junction contained 9 bases not matched to a gene. This CDR3 region has 14 residues. CDR3 DNA: TGTGCCAGCAGGACCGGGACAGGGGGTATCGAACTGTTTTTT. It yields the protein CASRTGTGGIELFF.

The table lists this clonotype with many counts. The genes are TRBV18 and TRBJ1-2; D is perhaps TRBD1 (5 bases). Germline assignment: CDR1 KGHSH and CDR2 LQKENI. Trimming removed 3 bases at V and 3 bases at J, with 8 bases between. The CDR3 is made up of 13 amino acids. The CDR3 is CASSPGTDYGYTF. CDR3 DNA: TGTGCCAGCTCACCCGGGACCGACTATGGCTACACCTTC. The whole variable domain, remainder taken from reference TRBV18 and TRBJ1-2, is NAGVMQNPRHLVRRRGQEARLRCSPMKGHSHVYWYRQLPEEGLKFMVYLQKENIIDESGMPKERFSAEFPKEGPSILRIQQVVRGDSAAYFCASSPGTDYGYTFGSGTRLTVV.